This TCR beta chain was recovered during a study of T cells in tuberculosis. Study observations and caveats: Selection depended on which cryopreserved specimens were available.

About this clone: Its antigen is not known.

Libraries were prepared by immunoSEQ multiplex PCR; TCRdb keeps only in-frame clonotypes and omits some of them. The sample contains about 30,000 clones, roughly 95% of which appear only once. Germline CDR1 reads MNHEY; CDR2 reads SVGAGI. The CDR3 is made up of 16 amino acids. With 0 bases removed from V and 0 bases from J, the gap between germline ends came to 9 bases. V gene TRBV6-5 combines with J gene TRBJ1-3, with D unclear. The sequencing sample was made of PBMCs. The sequence came from a donor aged 10 to 29 with latent tuberculosis or without tuberculosis infection. In DNA, the CDR3 is TGTGCCAGCAGTTACTCGATTCTATTCTCTGGAAACACCATATATTTT. It specifies CASSYSILFSGNTIYF.